The 16 T cell receptor beta chains listed next were all sequenced from one sample in a study of T cells in Graves' hyperthyroidism and ophthalmopathy. Researchers amplified the TCR beta CDR3 regions from RNA transcripts. The study used the HTBI primer set for a first-round RT-PCR of the TCR CDR3. TCRdb reprocessed the multiplex PCR reads with MiXCR, giving one entry per CDR3 protein. The sample includes 450,000 to 600,000 distinct CDR3 sequences, 12% to 15% seen only once; the top ten take approximately 14%. What was sequenced was blood. These receptors all come from a woman aged 40 to 55 with Graves' hyperthyroidism.

Many counts were recorded for this clonotype. The CDR3, as DNA: TGTGCCAGCAGTTTATTCCCCTTTGTTGGCGGGGAAGACACAGATACGCAGTATTTT. It specifies CASSLFPFVGGEDTDTQYF. The chain recombines TRBV12-3 or TRBV12-4 with TRBJ2-3, with D maybe TRBD2 (6 bases). Deletions cut 2 bases from V and 2 bases from J, with 23 bases between. The CDR3 sequence is 19 residues long.

There are many counts of this clonotype. The chain joins TRBV7-6 to TRBJ2-1; TRBD2 might be the D (6 bases). CDR3 length: 15 amino acids. Germline V gene lookup returns CDR1 SGHVS and CDR2 FNYEAQ. Trimming left V 4 bases short and J 5 bases short, with 15 bases between. The DNA for the CDR3 is TGTGCCAGCAGCTGGGGAGGAGGGTATGACAATGAGCAGTTCTTC. It yields the protein CASSWGGGYDNEQFF.

In this sample, this clonotype turned up many times. CDR3 residues: CSARDGAGRQETQYF. The CDR3 DNA sequence: TGCAGTGCTAGAGATGGAGCGGGGCGCCAAGAGACCCAGTACTTC. V and J are TRBV20-1 and TRBJ2-5; 7 nucleotides match TRBD2. Per germline, CDR1 DFQATT and CDR2 SNEGSKA (reference sequence). The CDR3 is 15 residues long. V trimming: 0 bases; J trimming: 1 base; junction bases outside the gene matches: 5.

This clonotype was detected only a few times. The chain employs TRBV27 and TRBJ1-5; TRBD1 matches at 8 bases. The germline V gene has CDR1 MNHEY and CDR2 SMNVEV (reference sequence). The CDR3 totals 16 residues. The J segment lost 5 bases and the V segment lost 8 bases, leaving 14 bases of the junction unmatched. CDR3 bases: TGTGCCAGCGTGTTACGAGACAGGGGCCCGGATCAGCCCCAGCATTTT. Translating gives CASVLRDRGPDQPQHF.

The rearrangement joins TRBV20-1 to TRBJ2-1; weak D call: TRBD1 (6 bases). In germline, CDR1 is DFQATT, CDR2 SNEGSKA (reference sequence). The CDR3 sequence is 14 residues long. The CDR3 nucleotides read TGCAGCGTTGAGAGGGGGACCTCCTACAATGAGCAGTTCTTC. As protein: CSVERGTSYNEQFF.

This clonotype was seen at least ten times. The chain combines TRBV7-2 with TRBJ2-6; D is unresolved. This CDR3 is built from 15 residues. From germline, CDR1 is SGHTA and CDR2 FQGNSA. V was pared by 2 bases and J by 2 bases, with 7 bases between. The CDR3: CASSLWAAGANVLTF. The CDR3 coding sequence is TGTGCCAGCAGCTTATGGGCCGCTGGGGCCAACGTCCTGACTTTC.

Ten or more counts support this clonotype. V is TRBV13 and J is TRBJ2-7, with D possibly being TRBD2 (6 bases). With 7 bases removed from V and 5 bases from J, the gap between germline ends came to 12 bases. The CDR3 is made up of 12 amino acids. Germline assignment: CDR1 PRHDT and CDR2 FYEKMQ (reference sequence). The CDR3 bases are TGTGCCAGCACAAAGTGGGGGGACGAGCAGTACTTC. The encoded protein is CASTKWGDEQYF.

This clonotype was recorded at least ten times. The V and J genes are TRBV11-3 and TRBJ2-1; possible D gene TRBD2, 5 bases. Deletions cut 5 bases from V and 8 bases from J, with 25 bases between. Per the germline V gene, CDR1 is SGHNT and CDR2 is YENEEA. The CDR3 is 17 residues long. The CDR3 reads CASSVGLDPWVVDEQFF. DNA for the CDR3: TGTGCCAGCAGCGTAGGACTGGACCCTTGGGTTGTCGATGAGCAGTTCTTC.

The V and J genes are TRBV19 and TRBJ2-1; 7 nucleotides line up with TRBD2. The CDR3 sequence is 15 residues long. After removal of 2 bases from V and 6 bases from J, the junction contained 7 bases not matched to a gene. The germline V gene encodes CDR1 LNHDA and CDR2 SQIVND (reference sequence). The CDR3 DNA reads TGTGCCAGTAGTATAATGGCGGGAGACCCCAATGAGCAGTTCTTC. Translating it yields CASSIMAGDPNEQFF.

This clonotype was seen only a few times. The rearrangement links TRBV7-6 to TRBJ1-5; D is undetermined. Trimming left V 8 bases short and J 4 bases short, with 12 bases between. The CDR3 is 13 residues long. Germline CDR1 and CDR2: SGHVS and FNYEAQ. For the CDR3, the DNA is TGTGCCAGCTCGAAGGACGTGAATCAGCCCCAGCATTTT. This gives the protein CASSKDVNQPQHF.

This clonotype came up a few times. The J gene is TRBJ2-2, the V gene TRBV6-1; tentatively, D is TRBD1 or TRBD2 (5 bases each). The CDR3 loop spans 15 amino acids. CDR1 and CDR2 from the germline V gene are MNHNS and SASEGT. Trimming took off 8 bases at V and 5 bases at J, with 18 bases between the two ends. CDR3: CASRRPGQATGELFF. CDR3 nucleotide sequence: TGTGCCAGCCGGCGTCCGGGGCAGGCGACCGGGGAGCTGTTTTTT.

This sequence joins TRBV3-1 and TRBJ2-2, with D maybe TRBD2 (6 bases). Per germline, CDR1 LGHDT and CDR2 YNNKEL (reference sequence). This CDR3 is built from 14 residues. The V end was cut by 4 bases, the J end by 6 bases, with 12 bases between. CDR3 nucleotide sequence: TGTGCCAGCAGCCGTAGCGGTAGGCCCGGGGAGCTGTTTTTT. Amino acids: CASSRSGRPGELFF.

This clonotype was seen many times. The rearrangement links TRBV11-2 to TRBJ2-7, with D tentatively TRBD1 (6 bases). CDR1 and CDR2 (germline): SGHAT, FQNNGV. The CDR3 contains 15 residues. With 0 bases removed from V and 5 bases from J, the gap between germline ends came to 14 bases. The CDR3: CASSLDPGVPHEQYF. The CDR3 DNA reads as TGTGCCAGCAGCTTAGATCCAGGGGTCCCCCACGAGCAGTACTTC.

This clonotype came up many times. The rearrangement uses TRBV10-3 and TRBJ1-1, with D tentatively TRBD1 (5 bases). The CDR3 is made up of 13 amino acids. V gave up 6 bases and J gave up 0 bases, with 8 bases separating them. The germline gives CDR1 ENHRY, CDR2 SYGVKD. CDR3 in DNA: TGTGCCATCAGGCAGGACATGAACACTGAAGCTTTCTTT. Translated, it gives CAIRQDMNTEAFF.

This chain joins TRBV4-1 and TRBJ1-3; 9 bases align to TRBD1. Germline V gene data show CDR1 as MGHRA and CDR2 as YSYEKL. There are 16 residues in the CDR3. Germline trimming cut 2 bases from V and 4 bases from J; bases unmatched to any gene: 6. The CDR3 region is CASSQFDRGLGNTIYF. Written as DNA, the CDR3 is TGCGCCAGCAGCCAATTCGACAGGGGGTTAGGAAACACCATATATTTT.

V is TRBV10-3 and J is TRBJ1-5, with 7 bases aligning to TRBD1. CDR3 size: 14 residues. V lost 3 bases and J lost 11; bases outside the gene matches: 10. Germline V CDR1 and CDR2: ENHRY, SYGVKD. The CDR3 DNA sequence: TGTGCCATCAGTGATCCGACAGGGAGCTTGACCCAGCATTTT. It specifies CAISDPTGSLTQHF.